Listed here are 20 T cell receptor beta chains from one sample, sequenced in a study of CD8 T cells in ankylosing spondylitis. TCRdb reprocessed the 5' RACE reads via MiXCR and lists one record per CDR3 protein. The data contain 220,000 or so distinct CDR3 sequences, approximately 10% of them singletons. Source material: blood, either unsorted or a sorted T cell fraction (not recorded which). The receptors shown here come from a male donor with ankylosing spondylitis or in good health (not recorded which).

The table lists this clonotype with many counts. The chain couples TRBV5-1 to TRBJ2-3, with unresolved D. V lost 1 base, J lost 0 bases, and 12 bases lay in between. This CDR3 is built from 16 residues. Germline V gene lookup returns CDR1 SGHRS and CDR2 YFSETQ. The DNA for the CDR3 is TGCGCCAGCAGCTTGCAATGGCATCCTAGCACAGATACGCAGTATTTT. The encoded protein is CASSLQWHPSTDTQYF.

This clonotype showed up many times. The junction departs from the called germline gene at one end, perhaps through a read error. The rearrangement joins TRBV7-7 to TRBJ2-5; 7 bases fit TRBD2. Germline lookup yields CDR1 SSHAT and CDR2 FNYEAQ (reference sequence). This CDR3 spans 15 amino acids. The CDR3 here is CASSFLGTIEETQYF. CDR3 nucleotide sequence: TGTGCTAGCAGCTTTCTCGGGACTATTGAAGAGACCCAGTACTTC.

The sample holds a few counts of this clonotype. The rearrangement links TRBV12-3 or TRBV12-4 to TRBJ2-7; D is unclear. Trimming removed 6 bases at V and 3 bases at J, with 9 bases between. This CDR3 comprises 12 residues. The CDR3 coding sequence is TGTGCCAGCAGATACCTAAACTACGAGCAGTACTTC. It specifies CASRYLNYEQYF.

This clonotype has a count of ten or more. The chain uses TRBV20-1 and TRBJ1-1, with D unclear. CDR3 size: 13 residues. V was clipped by 1 base and J by 4 bases, with 10 bases between them. CDR1 and CDR2 (germline): DFQATT, SNEGSKA (reference sequence). The CDR3 is CSARGTAGTEAFF. The DNA for the CDR3 is TGCAGTGCTAGAGGTACCGCGGGCACTGAAGCTTTCTTT.

Many counts were recorded for this clonotype. The chain uses TRBV5-1 and TRBJ2-7; D is unclear. Trimming left V 1 base short and J 0 bases short, with 8 bases between. The V gene's germline CDR1 is SGHRS and CDR2 YFSETQ. The CDR3 consists of 14 residues. The CDR3 spells CASSLIAASYEQYF. The CDR3 DNA reads as TGCGCCAGCAGCTTGATCGCGGCCTCCTACGAGCAGTACTTC.

This clonotype showed up just a few times. The rearrangement uses TRBV12-3 or TRBV12-4 and TRBJ1-5; weak D call: TRBD1 (5 bases). The CDR3 loop spans 12 amino acids. Trimming pared 6 bases from V and 6 bases from J, leaving 9 bases between. The CDR3 region has the DNA TGTGCCAGCAGGGGGGTTGGTCAGCCCCAGCATTTT. It translates to CASRGVGQPQHF.

This clonotype was detected many times. The chain carries TRBV7-3 and TRBJ2-1; the D gene is possibly TRBD2 (5 bases). The CDR3 has 14 amino acids. V was shortened by 2 bases and J by 5 bases, with 10 bases between the two germline ends. Germline V gives CDR1 SGHTA, CDR2 FQGTGA. The CDR3 region is CASSLSGLNNEQFF. The CDR3 DNA follows: TGTGCCAGCAGCTTATCCGGACTTAACAATGAGCAGTTCTTC.

This clonotype appeared many times. The chain carries TRBV11-2 and TRBJ2-2; 10 bases map to TRBD2. CDR3 length: 21 amino acids. J was trimmed by 7 bases and V by 3 bases; bases with no gene match: 23. Germline CDR1 is SGHAT and CDR2 is FQNNGV. The CDR3 region has the DNA TGTGCCAGCAGCTTCCTCGAGGTGGATAGCGGGGGGACCTACAAGCGCGGGGAGCTGTTTTTT. Translation: CASSFLEVDSGGTYKRGELFF.

This clonotype was recorded many times. The chain is built from TRBV20-1 and TRBJ1-2, with 8 bases matching TRBD1. J lost 3 bases, V lost 6 bases, and 9 bases had no gene match. The CDR3 runs 14 residues. CDR1 DFQATT and CDR2 SNEGSKA come from the germline V gene (reference sequence). The CDR3 DNA is TGCAGTGCAGACCCCGGGACAGGAGACTATGGCTACACCTTC. Amino acid sequence: CSADPGTGDYGYTF.

The chain combines TRBV7-9 with TRBJ2-3; 7 bases line up with TRBD2. The length of the CDR3 is 16 residues. V lost 4 bases to trimming and J lost 1 base; unmatched junction nucleotides: 8. Per germline, CDR1 SEHNR and CDR2 FQNEAQ (reference sequence). The CDR3 DNA sequence: TGTGCCAGCAGCTCTCTACTAGGGAGGGGCACAGATACGCAGTATTTT. Translation: CASSSLLGRGTDTQYF.

The chain recombines TRBV5-6 with TRBJ1-5; tentative D call: TRBD1 (5 bases). The germline CDR1 and CDR2 sequences are SGHDT and YYEEEE. The CDR3 loop spans 16 amino acids. Trimming removed 3 bases at V and 0 bases at J, with 13 bases between. CDR3 nucleotides: TGTGCCAGCAGCTGGGGCGGGGCCAATAGCAATCAGCCCCAGCATTTT. It is translated as CASSWGGANSNQPQHF.

This clonotype was recorded at least ten times. The chain recombines TRBV24-1 with TRBJ2-2, with 8 bases that match TRBD1. CDR3 length: 15 residues. With V trimmed by 3 bases and J by 6 bases, 5 bases remained unmatched. The germline CDR1 and CDR2 sequences are KGHDR and SFDVKD. The CDR3 reads CATSDPGQDAGELFF. The CDR3 nucleotides read TGTGCCACCAGTGATCCGGGACAGGATGCCGGGGAGCTGTTTTTT.

The chain combines TRBV7-3 with TRBJ2-3; D is perhaps TRBD2 (6 bases). Germline loops: CDR1 SGHTA, CDR2 FQGTGA. The CDR3 is 15 residues long. With 6 bases removed from V and 2 bases from J, the gap between germline ends came to 15 bases. The CDR3 reads CASSPLPGDTDTQYF. The CDR3 DNA reads as TGTGCCAGCAGTCCTTTGCCGGGGGACACAGATACGCAGTATTTT.

This clonotype has a count of ten or more. The chain is built from TRBV10-3 and TRBJ2-3; tentatively, D is TRBD1 or TRBD2 (5 bases each). Germline CDR1 ENHRY, CDR2 SYGVKD. The CDR3 is 17 amino acids. Deletions cut 6 bases from V and 0 bases from J, with 19 bases between. This CDR3 is CAISRDGQSLSTDTQYF. CDR3 nucleotides: TGTGCCATCAGCAGGGACGGGCAAAGTCTTAGCACAGATACGCAGTATTTT.

The chain uses TRBV9 and TRBJ2-6, with D perhaps being TRBD1 or TRBD2 (5 bases each). CDR1 is SGDLS, CDR2 YYNGEE, per germline. Trimming cost V 4 bases and J 0 bases, with 14 bases left between them. The CDR3 totals 17 residues. DNA of the CDR3: TGTGCCAGCAGCTTTCAGGGAGCCCCCTCTGGGGCCAACGTCCTGACTTTC. It specifies CASSFQGAPSGANVLTF.

Remarks on this clonotype: This may come from a read error, since a much larger clone is one base off. DNA for the CDR3: TGTGCCAGCCGGGCAGGGGACTACAATGAGCAGTTCTTC. Its protein product is CASRAGDYNEQFF. The chain is built from TRBV10-3 and TRBJ2-1; maybe TRBD1 (6 bases). The length of the CDR3 is 13 residues. The germline V gene encodes CDR1 ENHRY and CDR2 SYGVKD. The V and J ends lost 10 bases and 3 bases respectively, with 13 bases between them.

This clonotype was picked up many times. The genes are TRBV12-3 or TRBV12-4 and TRBJ2-5; 7 bases map to TRBD1. The V segment lost 6 bases and the J segment 5 bases; nucleotides outside the gene matches: 6. This CDR3 has 13 residues. The CDR3 DNA is TGTGCCAGCAGCCAAGACAGGGCTGAGACCCAGTACTTC. Translation: CASSQDRAETQYF.

This clonotype turned up a few times. The chain recombines TRBV14 with TRBJ2-1, with 9 positions matching TRBD2. Germline V gene data show CDR1 as SGHDN and CDR2 as FVKESK. After removal of 0 bases from V and 8 bases from J, the junction contained 8 bases not matched to a gene. The CDR3 has 16 amino acids. CDR3 amino acids: CASSQDAGGAPYEQFF. CDR3 in DNA: TGTGCCAGCAGCCAAGATGCGGGGGGGGCTCCATATGAGCAGTTCTTC. Together with reference TRBV14 and TRBJ2-1, the CDR3 gives the full variable domain: EAGVTQFPSHSVIEKGQTVTLRCDPISGHDNLYWYRRVMGKEIKFLLHFVKESKQDESGMPNNRFLAERTGGTYSTLKVQPAELEDSGVYFCASSQDAGGAPYEQFFGPGTRLTVL.

This clonotype was seen ten or more times. The CDR3 sequence is CASSLTGTDSPLHF. The CDR3 DNA is TGTGCCAGCAGCTTAACAGGGACTGATTCACCCCTCCACTTT. The V and J genes are TRBV7-3 and TRBJ1-6, with a possible D match to TRBD1 (5 bases). The CDR3 consists of 14 residues. Germline V gives CDR1 SGHTA, CDR2 FQGTGA. The germline V and J ends were trimmed by 0 bases and 8 bases, with 8 bases remaining between them.

J is TRBJ1-5 and V is TRBV5-1, with D possibly TRBD1 on 5 matching bases. The CDR3 runs to 15 residues. Trimming took off 0 bases at V and 4 bases at J, with 11 bases between the two ends. Per the germline V gene, CDR1 is SGHRS and CDR2 is YFSETQ. This CDR3 is CASSLVGAGNQPQHF. Written as DNA, the CDR3 is TGCGCCAGCAGCTTGGTCGGGGCTGGGAATCAGCCCCAGCATTTT.